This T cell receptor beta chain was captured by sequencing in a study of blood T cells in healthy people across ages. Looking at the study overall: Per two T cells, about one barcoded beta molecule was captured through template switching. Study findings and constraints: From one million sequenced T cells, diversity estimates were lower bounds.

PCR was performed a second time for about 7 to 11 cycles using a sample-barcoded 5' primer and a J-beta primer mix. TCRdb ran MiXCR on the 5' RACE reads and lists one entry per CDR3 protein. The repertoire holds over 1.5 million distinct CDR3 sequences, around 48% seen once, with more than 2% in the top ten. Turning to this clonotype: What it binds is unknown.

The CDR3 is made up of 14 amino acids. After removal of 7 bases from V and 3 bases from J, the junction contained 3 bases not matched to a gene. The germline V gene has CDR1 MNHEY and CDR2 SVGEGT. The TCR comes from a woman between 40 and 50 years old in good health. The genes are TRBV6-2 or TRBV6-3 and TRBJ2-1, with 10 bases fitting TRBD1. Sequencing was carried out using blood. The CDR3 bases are TGTGCCAGCACCTGGACAGGGGGCTACAATGAGCAGTTCTTC. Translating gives CASTWTGGYNEQFF.